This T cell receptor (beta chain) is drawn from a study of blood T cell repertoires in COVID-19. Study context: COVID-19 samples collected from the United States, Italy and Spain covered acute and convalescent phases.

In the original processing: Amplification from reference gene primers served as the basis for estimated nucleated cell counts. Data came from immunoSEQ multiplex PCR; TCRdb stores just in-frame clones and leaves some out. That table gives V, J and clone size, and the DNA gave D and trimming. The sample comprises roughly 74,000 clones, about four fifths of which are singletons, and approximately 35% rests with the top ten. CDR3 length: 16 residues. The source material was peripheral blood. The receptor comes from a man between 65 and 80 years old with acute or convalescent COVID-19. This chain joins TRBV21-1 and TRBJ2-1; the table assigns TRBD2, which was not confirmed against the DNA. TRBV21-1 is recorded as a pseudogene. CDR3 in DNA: TGTGCCAGCAGCAAAGGAGGGTCCTTTCTATTGGATGAGCAGTTCTTC. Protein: CASSKGGSFLLDEQFF.